A selection of T cell receptor beta chains follows, all from one sample in a study of control samples from healthy donors and cancer patients. Here immunoSEQ multiplex PCR was the method, and the copy in TCRdb shows in-frame clones only, minus some. The sample shows under 110,000 clones, roughly 89% of them seen only once. Sequenced material: blood. The source of these receptors is a man aged 30 to 39 in good health. Each CDR3 is given with its conserved first and last residue. Each record gives: clone size, V gene, J gene, D gene, CDR3 protein, CDR3 DNA. A D gene is named only where the DNA matches it firmly. Clone size is stated in some rows and not others, as once, few, many or a class when expanded.

abundance: NA
v_gene: TRBV5-1
j_gene: TRBJ2-1
d_gene: NA
CDR3aa: CASSFTGQVEQFF
CDR3nt: TGCGCCAGCAGCTTTACAGGGCAGGTTGAGCAGTTCTTC

abundance: NA
v_gene: TRBV27
j_gene: TRBJ2-1
d_gene: TRBD2
CDR3aa: CASSSGLAGGEQFF
CDR3nt: TGTGCCAGCAGTTCGGGACTAGCGGGAGGGGAGCAGTTCTTC

abundance: NA
v_gene: TRBV5-1
j_gene: TRBJ1-5
d_gene: TRBD1
CDR3aa: CASRESTGGLNQPQHF
CDR3nt: TGCGCCAGCAGGGAGTCAACAGGGGGCCTCAATCAGCCCCAGCATTTT

abundance: NA
v_gene: TRBV18
j_gene: TRBJ2-7
d_gene: NA
CDR3aa: CASSPTIIYGKGTYEQYF
CDR3nt: TGTGCCAGCTCACCAACCATTATATACGGGAAGGGAACCTACGAGCAGTACTTC

abundance: NA
v_gene: TRBV6-5
j_gene: TRBJ1-2
d_gene: NA
CDR3aa: CASSQRKGLYGYTF
CDR3nt: TGTGCCAGCAGTCAACGAAAGGGACTCTATGGCTACACCTTC

abundance: few
v_gene: TRBV19
j_gene: TRBJ2-7
d_gene: TRBD1
CDR3aa: CASSIDRDEQYF
CDR3nt: TGTGCCAGTAGTATTGACAGGGACGAGCAGTACTTC

abundance: NA
v_gene: TRBV18
j_gene: TRBJ1-4
d_gene: TRBD1
CDR3aa: CASSPGQGGEKLFF
CDR3nt: TGTGCCAGCTCACCTGGACAGGGCGGTGAAAAACTGTTTTTT

abundance: few
v_gene: TRBV7-8
j_gene: TRBJ1-2
d_gene: NA
CDR3aa: CASSFQPVLGEGYTF
CDR3nt: TGTGCCAGCAGCTTCCAGCCAGTCCTCGGTGAGGGCTACACCTTC

abundance: NA
v_gene: TRBV12-3/TRBV12-4
j_gene: TRBJ1-3
d_gene: NA
CDR3aa: CASGRNSGNTIYF
CDR3nt: TGTGCCAGCGGCAGGAACTCCGGAAACACCATATATTTT

abundance: NA
v_gene: TRBV28
j_gene: TRBJ1-4
d_gene: NA
CDR3aa: CASRGPNEKLFF
CDR3nt: TGTGCCAGCAGGGGCCCGAATGAAAAACTGTTTTTT

abundance: once
v_gene: TRBV7-9
j_gene: TRBJ2-2
d_gene: NA
CDR3aa: CASSLPGNTGELFF
CDR3nt: TGTGCCAGCAGCTTACCGGGGAACACCGGGGAGCTGTTTTTT

abundance: NA
v_gene: TRBV7-9
j_gene: TRBJ1-2
d_gene: NA
CDR3aa: CASSLKGSSDGYTF
CDR3nt: TGTGCCAGCAGCTTAAAGGGAAGTTCGGATGGCTACACCTTC

abundance: NA
v_gene: TRBV6-7
j_gene: TRBJ1-3
d_gene: NA
CDR3aa: CASSYSIRVGGNTIYF
CDR3nt: TGTGCCAGCAGTTACTCGATAAGGGTTGGTGGAAACACCATATATTTT

abundance: few
v_gene: TRBV9
j_gene: TRBJ2-1
d_gene: TRBD2
CDR3aa: CASSDGLAGAPGNEQFF
CDR3nt: TGTGCCAGCAGCGACGGACTAGCGGGAGCCCCGGGGAATGAGCAGTTCTTC

abundance: NA
v_gene: TRBV27
j_gene: TRBJ2-1
d_gene: TRBD2
CDR3aa: CASSSLAGAYNEQFF
CDR3nt: TGTGCCAGCAGTTCACTAGCGGGAGCCTACAATGAGCAGTTCTTC

abundance: NA
v_gene: TRBV24-1
j_gene: TRBJ2-3
d_gene: TRBD2
CDR3aa: CATSDSRLAPDTQYF
CDR3nt: TGTGCCACCAGTGATTCACGACTAGCCCCAGATACGCAGTATTTT

abundance: NA
v_gene: TRBV7-2
j_gene: TRBJ2-5
d_gene: TRBD2
CDR3aa: CASSRAGLAEETQYF
CDR3nt: TGTGCCAGCAGCAGGGCGGGACTAGCAGAAGAGACCCAGTACTTC

abundance: NA
v_gene: TRBV4-1
j_gene: TRBJ2-3
d_gene: NA
CDR3aa: CASSPQGSGSGTDTQYF
CDR3nt: TGCGCCAGCAGCCCCCAAGGGAGCGGTTCTGGCACAGATACGCAGTATTTT

abundance: NA
v_gene: TRBV28
j_gene: TRBJ2-2
d_gene: NA
CDR3aa: CASSLYARGGELFF
CDR3nt: TGTGCCAGCAGTTTATATGCCAGGGGCGGGGAGCTGTTTTTT

abundance: once
v_gene: TRBV6-4
j_gene: TRBJ2-3
d_gene: NA
CDR3aa: CASSSSQGRTDTQYF
CDR3nt: TGTGCCAGCAGTTCCTCCCAGGGACGCACAGATACGCAGTATTTT

abundance: NA
v_gene: TRBV2
j_gene: TRBJ2-6
d_gene: NA
CDR3aa: CASSDGAGYSGANVLTF
CDR3nt: TGTGCCAGCAGTGACGGGGCGGGGTACTCTGGGGCCAACGTCCTGACTTTC

abundance: few
v_gene: TRBV19
j_gene: TRBJ1-5
d_gene: NA
CDR3aa: CASSMSSPAWQPQHF
CDR3nt: TGTGCCAGTAGTATGTCTTCCCCAGCGTGGCAGCCCCAGCATTTT

abundance: NA
v_gene: TRBV19
j_gene: TRBJ2-1
d_gene: TRBD1
CDR3aa: CASSPDRDEQFF
CDR3nt: TGTGCCAGTAGTCCGGACAGGGATGAGCAGTTCTTC

abundance: NA
v_gene: TRBV5-1
j_gene: TRBJ1-2
d_gene: NA
CDR3aa: CASSLVVGNYGHTF
CDR3nt: TGCGCCAGCAGCTTGGTTGTTGGAAACTATGGCCACACCTTC

abundance: NA
v_gene: TRBV12-3/TRBV12-4
j_gene: TRBJ1-2
d_gene: TRBD1
CDR3aa: CASRINRGGGYTF
CDR3nt: TGTGCCAGCAGAATAAACAGGGGAGGTGGCTACACCTTC

abundance: NA
v_gene: TRBV7-2
j_gene: TRBJ1-1
d_gene: NA
CDR3aa: CASSPYLGNTEAFF
CDR3nt: TGTGCCAGCAGCCCGTATCTGGGGAACACTGAAGCTTTCTTT

abundance: NA
v_gene: TRBV4-3
j_gene: TRBJ2-1
d_gene: TRBD2
CDR3aa: CASSQDLAGVNEQFF
CDR3nt: TGCGCCAGCAGCCAAGATCTAGCGGGTGTCAATGAGCAGTTCTTC

abundance: once
v_gene: TRBV6-5
j_gene: TRBJ2-3
d_gene: NA
CDR3aa: CASRGQRADTQYF
CDR3nt: TGTGCCAGCAGGGGGCAGCGAGCAGATACGCAGTATTTT

abundance: NA
v_gene: TRBV28
j_gene: TRBJ1-1
d_gene: NA
CDR3aa: CASNVAGRGTEAFF
CDR3nt: TGTGCCAGCAATGTTGCGGGGCGCGGCACTGAAGCTTTCTTT

abundance: few
v_gene: TRBV4-3
j_gene: TRBJ2-7
d_gene: TRBD2
CDR3aa: CASSHNSGRNSYEQYF
CDR3nt: TGCGCCAGCAGCCACAATAGCGGGAGGAACTCCTACGAGCAGTACTTC

abundance: NA
v_gene: TRBV18
j_gene: TRBJ2-5
d_gene: NA
CDR3aa: CASSRSGGETQYF
CDR3nt: TGTGCCAGCTCCCGATCAGGAGGAGAGACCCAGTACTTC

abundance: NA
v_gene: TRBV9
j_gene: TRBJ2-1
d_gene: NA
CDR3aa: CASSVDPLSYNEQFF
CDR3nt: TGTGCCAGCAGCGTAGATCCATTAAGCTACAATGAGCAGTTCTTC

abundance: NA
v_gene: TRBV28
j_gene: TRBJ1-2
d_gene: TRBD1
CDR3aa: CATTGAGANYGYTF
CDR3nt: TGTGCCACCACAGGGGCAGGAGCAAACTATGGCTACACCTTC

abundance: once
v_gene: TRBV28
j_gene: TRBJ2-5
d_gene: TRBD1
CDR3aa: CASRPDRGQRETQYF
CDR3nt: TGTGCCAGCAGACCTGACAGGGGGCAACGAGAGACCCAGTACTTC

abundance: once
v_gene: TRBV7-3
j_gene: TRBJ1-1
d_gene: TRBD1
CDR3aa: CASSLGDRASTEAFF
CDR3nt: TGTGCCAGCAGCTTAGGGGACAGGGCCAGCACTGAAGCTTTCTTT